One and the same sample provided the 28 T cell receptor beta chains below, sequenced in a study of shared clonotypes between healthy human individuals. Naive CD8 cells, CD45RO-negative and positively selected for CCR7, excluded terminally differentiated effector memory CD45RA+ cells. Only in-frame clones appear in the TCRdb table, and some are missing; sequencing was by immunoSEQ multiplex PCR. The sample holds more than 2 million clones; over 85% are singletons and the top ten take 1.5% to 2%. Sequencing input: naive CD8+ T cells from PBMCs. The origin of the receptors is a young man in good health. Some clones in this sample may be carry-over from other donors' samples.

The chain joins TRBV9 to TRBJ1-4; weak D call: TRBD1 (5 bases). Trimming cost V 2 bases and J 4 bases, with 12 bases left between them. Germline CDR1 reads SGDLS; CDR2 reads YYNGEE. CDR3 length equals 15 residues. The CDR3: CASSVGVTFNEKLFF. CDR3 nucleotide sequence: TGTGCCAGCAGCGTGGGGGTGACTTTTAATGAAAAACTGTTTTTT.

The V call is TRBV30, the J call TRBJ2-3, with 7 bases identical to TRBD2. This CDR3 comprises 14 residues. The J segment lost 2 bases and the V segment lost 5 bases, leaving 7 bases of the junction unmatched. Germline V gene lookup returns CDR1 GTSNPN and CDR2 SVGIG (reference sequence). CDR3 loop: CAWDSGYYTDTQYF. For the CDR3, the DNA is TGTGCCTGGGATAGCGGGTACTACACAGATACGCAGTATTTT.

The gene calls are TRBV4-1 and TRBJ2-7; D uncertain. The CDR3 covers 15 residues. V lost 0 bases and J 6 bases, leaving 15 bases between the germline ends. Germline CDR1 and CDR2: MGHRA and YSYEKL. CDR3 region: CASSQEPGWETEQYF. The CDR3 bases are TGCGCCAGCAGCCAAGAGCCGGGCTGGGAAACCGAGCAGTACTTC.

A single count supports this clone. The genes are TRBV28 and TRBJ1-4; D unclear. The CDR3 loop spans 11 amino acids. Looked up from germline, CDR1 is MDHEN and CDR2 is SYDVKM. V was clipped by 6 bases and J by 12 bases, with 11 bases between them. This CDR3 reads CASRRSGELFF. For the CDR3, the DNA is TGTGCCAGCAGAAGATCTGGTGAACTGTTTTTT.

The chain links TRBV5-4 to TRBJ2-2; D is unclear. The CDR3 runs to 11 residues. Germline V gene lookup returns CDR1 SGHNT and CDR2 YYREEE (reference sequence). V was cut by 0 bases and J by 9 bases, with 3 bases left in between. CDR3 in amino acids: CASSLGRELFF. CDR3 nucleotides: TGTGCCAGCAGCTTGGGGCGGGAGCTGTTTTTT.

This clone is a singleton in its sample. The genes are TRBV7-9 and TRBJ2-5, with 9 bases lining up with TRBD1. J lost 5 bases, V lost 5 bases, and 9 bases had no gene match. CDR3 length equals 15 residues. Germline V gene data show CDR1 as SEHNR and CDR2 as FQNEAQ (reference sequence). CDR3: CASSGRDRGSETQYF. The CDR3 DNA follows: TGTGCCAGCAGCGGCCGCGACAGGGGGTCGGAGACCCAGTACTTC.

The CDR3 DNA reads as TGTGCCAGCAGGTTAGTGAGCGGTTCCTACGAGCAGTACTTC. It codes for CASRLVSGSYEQYF. This chain connects TRBV28 to TRBJ2-7, with a tentative D call TRBD2 (5 bases). Germline CDR1 is MDHEN and CDR2 is SYDVKM. The CDR3 has 14 amino acids. Trimming removed 6 bases at V and 1 base at J, with 13 bases between.

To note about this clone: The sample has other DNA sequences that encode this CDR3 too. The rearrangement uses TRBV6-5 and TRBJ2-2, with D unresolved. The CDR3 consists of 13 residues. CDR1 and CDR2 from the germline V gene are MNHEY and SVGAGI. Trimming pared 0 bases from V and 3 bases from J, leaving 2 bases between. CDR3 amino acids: CASSYSHTGELFF. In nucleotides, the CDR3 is TGTGCCAGCAGTTACTCCCACACCGGGGAGCTGTTTTTT.

The CDR3 DNA follows: TGTGCCAGCAGTTTATCGAATTTGGCGAACACTGAAGCTTTCTTT. Its protein product is CASSLSNLANTEAFF. The V gene is TRBV27, the J gene TRBJ1-1; D is unclear. CDR3 length: 15 residues. In germline, CDR1 is MNHEY, CDR2 SMNVEV (reference sequence). V lost 0 bases and J 1 base, leaving 9 bases between the germline ends.

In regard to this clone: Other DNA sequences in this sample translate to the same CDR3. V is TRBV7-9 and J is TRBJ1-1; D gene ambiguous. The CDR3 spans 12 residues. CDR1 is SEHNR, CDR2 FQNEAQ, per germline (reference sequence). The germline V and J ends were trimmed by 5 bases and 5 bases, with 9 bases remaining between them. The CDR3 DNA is TGTGCCAGCAGCCCCGCCGGGACTGAAGCTTTCTTT. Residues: CASSPAGTEAFF. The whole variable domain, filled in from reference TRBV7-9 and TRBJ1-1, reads DTGVSQNPRHKITKRGQNVTFRCDPISEHNRLYWYRQTLGQGPEFLTYFQNEAQLEKSRLLSDRFSAERPKGSFSTLEIQRTEQGDSAMYLCASSPAGTEAFFGQGTRLTVV.

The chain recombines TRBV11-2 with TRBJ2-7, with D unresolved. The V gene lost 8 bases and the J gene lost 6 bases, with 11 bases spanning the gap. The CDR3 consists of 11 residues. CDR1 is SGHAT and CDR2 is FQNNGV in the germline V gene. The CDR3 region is CASQSPAEQYF. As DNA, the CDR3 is TGTGCCAGCCAGAGCCCTGCCGAGCAGTACTTC.

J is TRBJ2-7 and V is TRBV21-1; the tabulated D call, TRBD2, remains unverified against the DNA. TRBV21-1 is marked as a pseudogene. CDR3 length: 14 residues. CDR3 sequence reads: CASSPWTSDHEQYF. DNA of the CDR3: TGTGCCAGCAGCCCGTGGACTAGCGACCACGAGCAGTACTTC.

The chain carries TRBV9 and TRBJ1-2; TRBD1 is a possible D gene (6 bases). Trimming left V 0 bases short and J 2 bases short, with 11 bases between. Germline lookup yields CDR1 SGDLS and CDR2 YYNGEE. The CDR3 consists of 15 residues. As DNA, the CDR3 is TGTGCCAGCAGCGTAGCTCTAGGGGGGAACTATGGCTACACCTTC. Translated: CASSVALGGNYGYTF.

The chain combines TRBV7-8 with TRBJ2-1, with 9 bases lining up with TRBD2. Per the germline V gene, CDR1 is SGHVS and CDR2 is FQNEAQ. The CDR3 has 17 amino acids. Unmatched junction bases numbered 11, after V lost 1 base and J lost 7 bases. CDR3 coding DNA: TGTGCCAGCAGCTTAGGGGCTAGCGGGATCAAGCCGAATGAGCAGTTCTTC. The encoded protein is CASSLGASGIKPNEQFF.

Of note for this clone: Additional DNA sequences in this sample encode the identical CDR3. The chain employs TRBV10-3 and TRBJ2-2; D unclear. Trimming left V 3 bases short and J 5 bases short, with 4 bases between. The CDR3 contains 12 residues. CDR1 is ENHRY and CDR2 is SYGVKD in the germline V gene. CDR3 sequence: CAISDLTGELFF. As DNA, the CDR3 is TGTGCCATCAGTGACCTAACCGGGGAGCTGTTTTTT.

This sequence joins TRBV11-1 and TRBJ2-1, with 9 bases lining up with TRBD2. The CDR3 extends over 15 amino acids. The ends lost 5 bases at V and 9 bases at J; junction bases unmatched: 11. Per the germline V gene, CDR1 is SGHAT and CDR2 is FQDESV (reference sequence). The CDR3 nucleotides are TGTGCCAGCAGCCAAGCGGAGCGGGGGGCCCGTGAGCAGTTCTTC. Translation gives CASSQAERGAREQFF.

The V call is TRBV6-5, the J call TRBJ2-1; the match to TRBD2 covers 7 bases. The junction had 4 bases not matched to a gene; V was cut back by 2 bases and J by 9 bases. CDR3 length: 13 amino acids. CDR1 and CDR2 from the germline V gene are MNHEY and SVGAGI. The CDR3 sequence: CASSYATSREQFF. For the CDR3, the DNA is TGTGCCAGCAGTTACGCGACTAGCCGTGAGCAGTTCTTC.

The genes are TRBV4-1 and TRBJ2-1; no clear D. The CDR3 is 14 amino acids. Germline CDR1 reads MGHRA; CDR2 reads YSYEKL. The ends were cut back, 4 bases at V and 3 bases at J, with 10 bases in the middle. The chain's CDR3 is CASSLRTDYNEQFF. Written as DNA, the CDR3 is TGCGCCAGCAGCCTACGGACGGACTACAATGAGCAGTTCTTC.

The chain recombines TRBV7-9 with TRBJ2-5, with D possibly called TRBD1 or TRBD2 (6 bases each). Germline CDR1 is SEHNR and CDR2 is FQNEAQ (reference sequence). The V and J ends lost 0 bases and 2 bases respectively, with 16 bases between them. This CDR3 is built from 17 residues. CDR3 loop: CASSLAAGGWSQETQYF. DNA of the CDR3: TGTGCCAGCAGCTTAGCAGCCGGGGGCTGGAGTCAAGAGACCCAGTACTTC.

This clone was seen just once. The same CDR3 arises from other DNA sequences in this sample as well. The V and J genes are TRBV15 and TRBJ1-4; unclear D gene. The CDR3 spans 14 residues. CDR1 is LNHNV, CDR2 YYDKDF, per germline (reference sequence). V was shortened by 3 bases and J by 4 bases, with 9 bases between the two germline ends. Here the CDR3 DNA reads TGTGCCACCAGCAGGGGAGCGGTTAATGAAAAACTGTTTTTT. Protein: CATSRGAVNEKLFF.

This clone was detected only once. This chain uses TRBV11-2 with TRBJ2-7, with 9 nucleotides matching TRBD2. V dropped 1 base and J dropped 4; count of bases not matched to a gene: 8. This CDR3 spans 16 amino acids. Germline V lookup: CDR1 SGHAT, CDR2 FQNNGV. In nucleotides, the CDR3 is TGTGCCAGCAGCTTAGGTTCGGGCGGGAGGGTGTACGAGCAGTACTTC. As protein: CASSLGSGGRVYEQYF.

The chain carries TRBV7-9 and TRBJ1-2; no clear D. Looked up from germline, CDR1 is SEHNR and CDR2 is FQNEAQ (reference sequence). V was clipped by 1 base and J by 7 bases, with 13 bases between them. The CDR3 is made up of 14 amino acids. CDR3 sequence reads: CASSLVLGISGYTF. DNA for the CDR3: TGTGCCAGCAGCTTAGTATTAGGTATCAGTGGCTACACCTTC.

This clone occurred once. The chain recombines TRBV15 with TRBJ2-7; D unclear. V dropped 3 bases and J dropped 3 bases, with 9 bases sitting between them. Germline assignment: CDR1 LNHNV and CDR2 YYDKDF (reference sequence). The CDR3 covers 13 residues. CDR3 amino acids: CATSSGWDYEQYF. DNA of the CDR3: TGTGCCACCAGCAGTGGGTGGGACTACGAGCAGTACTTC.

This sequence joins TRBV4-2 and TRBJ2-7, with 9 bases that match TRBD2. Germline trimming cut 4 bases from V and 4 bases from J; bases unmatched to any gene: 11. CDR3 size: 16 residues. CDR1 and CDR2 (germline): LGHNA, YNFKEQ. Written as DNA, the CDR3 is TGTGCCAGCAGCCGTCTTCGGCGGGAGGGCCTGTACGAGCAGTACTTC. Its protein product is CASSRLRREGLYEQYF.

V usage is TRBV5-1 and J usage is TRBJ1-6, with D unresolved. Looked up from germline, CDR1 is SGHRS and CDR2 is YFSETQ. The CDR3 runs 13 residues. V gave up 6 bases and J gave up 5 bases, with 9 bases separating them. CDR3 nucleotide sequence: TGCGCCAGCACCAACGACGATAATTCACCCCTCCACTTT. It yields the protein CASTNDDNSPLHF.

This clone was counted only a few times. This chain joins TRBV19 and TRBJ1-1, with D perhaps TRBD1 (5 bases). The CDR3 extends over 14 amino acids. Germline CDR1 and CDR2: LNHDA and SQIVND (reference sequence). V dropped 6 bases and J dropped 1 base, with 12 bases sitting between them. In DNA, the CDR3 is TGTGCCAGTAGAGACAGTGCCCAGAACACTGAAGCTTTCTTT. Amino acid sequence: CASRDSAQNTEAFF.

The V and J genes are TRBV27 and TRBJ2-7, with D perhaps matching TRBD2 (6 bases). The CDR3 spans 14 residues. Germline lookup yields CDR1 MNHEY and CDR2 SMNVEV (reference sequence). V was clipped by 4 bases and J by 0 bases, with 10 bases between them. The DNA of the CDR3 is TGTGCCAGCAGTTACCGGGGGAGCTCCTACGAGCAGTACTTC. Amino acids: CASSYRGSSYEQYF.

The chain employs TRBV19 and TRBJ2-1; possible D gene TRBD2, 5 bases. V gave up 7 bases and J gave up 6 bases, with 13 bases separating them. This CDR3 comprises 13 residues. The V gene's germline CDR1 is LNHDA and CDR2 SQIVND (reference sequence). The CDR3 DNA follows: TGTGCCAGTACCATTGGGCTAGCCAATGAGCAGTTCTTC. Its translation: CASTIGLANEQFF.